This T cell receptor (beta chain) emerged from a study of cytomegalovirus exposure and HLA in healthy donors. Study-wide context: Both the 95 to 150 validation repertoires and the 666 first-cohort repertoires used the same platform, as reported by a later analysis. Study results and limitations: Within the 100 to 150 validation repertoires, first-cohort TCR clusters tended to co-occur, according to a later analysis. Per published reports, the classifier diagnosed cytomegalovirus status with high specificity and sensitivity.

The donors belonged to the approximately 120-subject validation cohort, separate from the roughly 720-subject first cohort. This CDR3 has 11 residues. Trimming pared 3 bases from V and 8 bases from J, leaving 7 bases between. Germline V gives CDR1 MNHNS, CDR2 SASEGT. About this clone itself: Its target is unknown.

Method: immunoSEQ multiplex PCR; TCRdb's copy keeps in-frame clones and lacks some. This table has some 200,000 clones, about nine tenths appearing once. The receptor was isolated from a man between 25 and 39 years old in good health and CMV-seropositive. The V call is TRBV6-1, the J call TRBJ1-2; possible D gene TRBD1, 6 bases. The sample taken for sequencing was PBMCs. The CDR3, as DNA: TGTGCCAGCAGTGATGACAGGGGCTACACCTTC. Residues: CASSDDRGYTF.